Each of the 32 T cell receptor beta chains below was sequenced from the same sample in a study of cytomegalovirus exposure and HLA in healthy donors. The PCR was carried out with 60 Vbeta primers and 13 Jbeta primers. Data came from immunoSEQ multiplex PCR; TCRdb stores just in-frame clones and leaves some out. Of approximately 200,000 clones detected, less than 90% appear once; the ten largest clones hold around 0.24%. Sequenced: PBMCs. The receptors derive from a boy between 10 and 17 years old in good health and CMV-seronegative.

The rearrangement links TRBV28 to TRBJ2-7; perhaps TRBD1 as D (5 bases). Germline loops: CDR1 MDHEN, CDR2 SYDVKM. CDR3 length: 14 amino acids. Trimming removed 2 bases from V and 0 bases from J, with 8 bases in between. The DNA of the CDR3 is TGTGCCAGCAGTTTACCTCAGGGCTCCTACGAGCAGTACTTC. It is translated as CASSLPQGSYEQYF. Looking up the rest from reference TRBV28 and TRBJ2-7 gives the full variable domain: DVKVTQSSRYLVKRTGEKVFLECVQDMDHENMFWYRQDPGLGLRLIYFSYDVKMKEKGDIPEGYSVSREKKERFSLILESASTNQTSMYLCASSLPQGSYEQYFGPGTRLTVT.

This clone was picked up one time. The chain carries TRBV6-6 and TRBJ2-7, with TRBD2 identical over 8 bases. The ends lost 10 bases at V and 0 bases at J; junction bases unmatched: 8. This CDR3 contains 14 residues. Germline CDR1 MNHNY, CDR2 SVGAGI (reference sequence). The CDR3 sequence: CATTTSEHSYEQYF. CDR3 bases: TGTGCCACGACGACTAGCGAGCACTCCTACGAGCAGTACTTC.

The chain carries TRBV14 and TRBJ1-2, with D perhaps matching TRBD1 (5 bases). The germline CDR1 and CDR2 sequences are SGHDN and FVKESK. V was trimmed by 1 base and J by 4 bases, leaving 13 bases between them. The CDR3 has 15 amino acids. CDR3 amino acids: CASSQADGGSYGYTF. DNA of the CDR3: TGTGCCAGCAGCCAAGCCGACGGGGGGAGCTATGGCTACACCTTC.

On this clone itself: Sequence at one end of the junction differs from germline and may be a read error. The J gene is TRBJ2-7, the V gene TRBV7-7; the D gene is possibly TRBD1 (6 bases). This CDR3 has 13 residues. Looked up from germline, CDR1 is SSHAT and CDR2 is FNYEAQ (reference sequence). The CDR3 nucleotides read TGTGCTAGCAGCTTAGACAGGACCTACGAGCAGTACTTC. Its protein product is CASSLDRTYEQYF.

The V gene is TRBV19, the J gene TRBJ1-2; 8 positions agree with TRBD1. Per the germline V gene, CDR1 is LNHDA and CDR2 is SQIVND (reference sequence). The V segment lost 2 bases and the J segment 4 bases; nucleotides outside the gene matches: 3. This CDR3 is built from 14 residues. CDR3 residues: CASSITGGGYGYTF. The CDR3 nucleotides read TGTGCCAGTAGTATAACAGGGGGGGGCTATGGCTACACCTTC.

This clone was counted only a few times. Possible read error: a much larger clone is one base away. Because the CDR3 is missing its conserved closing phenylalanine or tryptophan, this is likely a read error. The V gene is TRBV30, the J gene TRBJ1-5; D perhaps matches TRBD1 (5 bases). The CDR3 has 14 residues. Germline V gives CDR1 GTSNPN, CDR2 SVGIG (reference sequence). V lost 6 bases and J lost 6, with 18 bases in between. CDR3 sequence: CACSDQGLSQPQHL. CDR3 in DNA: TGTGCCTGTTCCGATCAGGGACTGAGTCAGCCCCAGCATCTT.

The chain has TRBV5-8 and TRBJ1-1; no clear D gene. The germline gives CDR1 SGHTS, CDR2 YDEGEE. Trimming shortened V by 0 bases and J by 0 bases, and 9 bases separated the two germline ends. The CDR3 spans 15 residues. The CDR3 nucleotides read TGTGCCAGCAGCTTGGAAGAACGGGTGAACACTGAAGCTTTCTTT. It encodes CASSLEERVNTEAFF.

This clone was recorded a few times. This chain uses TRBV5-6 with TRBJ2-2, with D possibly being TRBD2 (5 bases). V lost 7 bases to trimming and J lost 6 bases, with 13 bases between them. The length of the CDR3 is 13 residues. In germline, CDR1 is SGHDT, CDR2 YYEEEE. The CDR3, as DNA: TGTGCCAGCGGAGGCTCCATATCCGGGGAGCTGTTTTTT. It yields the protein CASGGSISGELFF.

This clone came up a few times. V gene TRBV5-1 combines with J gene TRBJ2-1, with no clear D. In germline, CDR1 is SGHRS, CDR2 YFSETQ. V shed 2 bases and J shed 2 bases, with 8 bases lying between them. This CDR3 has 14 residues. The CDR3 sequence is CASSLPGPYNEQFF. CDR3 coding DNA: TGCGCCAGCAGCTTACCAGGCCCCTACAATGAGCAGTTCTTC.

The CDR3: CASSVAFDEQFF. The CDR3, as DNA: TGTGCCAGCAGCGTAGCTTTCGATGAGCAGTTCTTC. The chain uses TRBV9 and TRBJ2-1; D gene uncertain. The V end was cut by 0 bases, the J end by 8 bases, with 6 bases between. There are 12 residues in the CDR3. From germline, CDR1 is SGDLS and CDR2 YYNGEE.

This clone was detected only once. The rearrangement uses TRBV10-2 and TRBJ1-5; TRBD1 is a possible D gene (6 bases). This CDR3 has 13 residues. Germline V gene sequence: CDR1 WSHSY, CDR2 SAAADI. V lost 4 bases to trimming and J lost 7 bases, with 11 bases between them. The CDR3 coding sequence is TGCGCCAGCAGTGTAGGTAGGGGGCAGCCCCAGCATTTT. It encodes CASSVGRGQPQHF.

The chain is built from TRBV28 and TRBJ1-2, with 7 bases fitting TRBD1. The CDR3 totals 13 residues. CDR1 is MDHEN and CDR2 is SYDVKM in the germline V gene. V dropped 6 bases and J dropped 7; count of bases not matched to a gene: 8. Here the CDR3 reads CASSQDRVIGYTF. CDR3 nucleotides: TGTGCCAGCAGCCAAGACAGGGTAATTGGCTACACCTTC.

The chain recombines TRBV27 with TRBJ2-7; D gene uncertain. Germline CDR1 MNHEY, CDR2 SMNVEV (reference sequence). V lost 1 base, J lost 4 bases, and 8 bases lay in between. CDR3 length: 13 residues. The CDR3 DNA follows: TGTGCCAGCAGTTTATTCGCGGATTACGAGCAGTACTTC. This sequence encodes CASSLFADYEQYF.

With respect to this clone: Compared with germline, one end of the junction differs, possibly owing to a read error. The same CDR3 is also encoded by other DNA sequences in this sample. This sequence joins TRBV29-1 and TRBJ1-1; a weak D match, TRBD1 (5 bases). Germline CDR1 is SQVTM and CDR2 is ANQGSEA. This CDR3 region has 13 residues. The CDR3 region has the DNA TGCAGCGCCAGGTCCGGGGTGGGGACTGAAGCCTTCTTT. It codes for CSARSGVGTEAFF.

The chain uses TRBV5-1 and TRBJ2-2; no reliable D call. The V gene's germline CDR1 is SGHRS and CDR2 YFSETQ. The V end was cut by 4 bases, the J end by 1 base, with 5 bases between. CDR3 length: 13 residues. The chain's CDR3 is CASSPKNTGELFF. In nucleotides, the CDR3 is TGCGCCAGCAGCCCAAAGAACACCGGGGAGCTGTTTTTT.

V gene TRBV5-6 combines with J gene TRBJ2-1, with D maybe TRBD2 (5 bases). Trimming left V 0 bases short and J 6 bases short, with 7 bases between. CDR1 and CDR2 from the germline V gene are SGHDT and YYEEEE. The CDR3 covers 13 residues. CDR3 nucleotides: TGTGCCAGCAGCTTGGTAGCGTTCAATGAGCAGTTCTTC. Amino acids: CASSLVAFNEQFF.

In the case of this clone: Likely a read error: the CDR3 ends without its conserved phenylalanine or tryptophan. CDR3 loop: CSVEDLAGQEGGNYGYTL. In DNA, the CDR3 is TGCAGCGTTGAAGATCTTGCGGGACAGGAAGGCGGAAACTATGGCTACACCCTC. The V gene is TRBV29-1, the J gene TRBJ1-2; 8 bases line up with TRBD1. The CDR3 totals 18 residues. Germline V CDR1 and CDR2: SQVTM, ANQGSEA. After removal of 0 bases from V and 2 bases from J, the junction contained 14 bases not matched to a gene.

The rearrangement links TRBV6-1 to TRBJ1-6; the match to TRBD1 covers 11 bases. Looked up from germline, CDR1 is MNHNS and CDR2 is SASEGT. This CDR3 is 20 amino acids long. The junction had 13 bases not matched to a gene; V was cut back by 4 bases and J by 2 bases. The CDR3 region is CASSASAMGQGGAYNSPLHF. The CDR3 region has the DNA TGTGCCAGCAGTGCCTCAGCCATGGGACAGGGGGGCGCCTATAATTCACCCCTCCACTTT.

The chain combines TRBV9 with TRBJ2-3; TRBD1 matches 7 bases. Germline V lookup: CDR1 SGDLS, CDR2 YYNGEE. V trimming: 4 bases; J trimming: 2 bases; junction bases outside the gene matches: 10. The CDR3 is 16 amino acids. The chain's CDR3 is CASSLADRDDTDTQYF. For the CDR3, the DNA is TGTGCCAGCAGCCTGGCTGACAGGGATGACACAGATACGCAGTATTTT.

The chain couples TRBV5-1 to TRBJ2-5; TRBD1 matches at 9 bases. Matching the DNA end better, TRBJ2-7 makes the J call doubtful. The CDR3 extends over 18 amino acids. Germline V gives CDR1 SGHRS, CDR2 YFSETQ. CDR3 DNA: TGCGCCAGCAGACTACTCCTCCGGGACAGGGTGTCCCCCTACGAGCAGTACTTC. This codes for CASRLLLRDRVSPYEQYF.

The chain uses TRBV29-1 and TRBJ1-1; D may be TRBD1 (6 bases). Germline assignment: CDR1 SQVTM and CDR2 ANQGSEA. This CDR3 has 15 residues. Trimming pared 1 base from V and 3 bases from J, leaving 15 bases between. This CDR3 reads CSVEGRGGRHTEAFF. The CDR3 region has the DNA TGCAGCGTTGAAGGCAGGGGCGGTAGACACACTGAAGCTTTCTTT.

The CDR3 sequence: CASSLEPSSYEQYF. The CDR3 DNA sequence: TGTGCCAGCAGCTTAGAGCCTAGCTCCTACGAGCAGTACTTC. The rearrangement joins TRBV7-8 to TRBJ2-7; no reliable D call. Trimming left V 1 base short and J 0 bases short, with 7 bases between. Germline CDR1 SGHVS, CDR2 FQNEAQ. The CDR3 covers 14 residues.

The rearrangement links TRBV4-1 to TRBJ2-5; D may be TRBD1 (5 bases). The CDR3 runs 15 residues. From germline, CDR1 is MGHRA and CDR2 YSYEKL. V dropped 1 base and J dropped 5 bases, with 14 bases sitting between them. The CDR3 bases are TGCGCCAGCAGCCAAGTTTCCCAGGGTGGGGAGACCCAGTACTTC. Its protein product is CASSQVSQGGETQYF.

This clone has just one count. The chain combines TRBV4-2 with TRBJ2-2; D call uncertain. This CDR3 has 15 residues. The germline V and J ends were trimmed by 0 bases and 3 bases, with 8 bases remaining between them. Germline V gene lookup returns CDR1 LGHNA and CDR2 YNFKEQ. In nucleotides, the CDR3 is TGTGCCAGCAGCCAAGATTTCGCGGACACCGGGGAGCTGTTTTTT. Translation gives CASSQDFADTGELFF.

The chain employs TRBV7-3 and TRBJ2-5; D gene ambiguous. The V end lost 0 bases, the J end lost 0 bases, and 5 bases lay between the germline ends. The CDR3 consists of 14 residues. Germline V CDR1 and CDR2: SGHTA, FQGTGA. This CDR3 reads CASSLTGYQETQYF. The CDR3 DNA reads TGTGCCAGCAGCTTAACCGGTTACCAAGAGACCCAGTACTTC. The full variable domain, in which reference TRBV7-3 and TRBJ2-5 provide the parts outside the CDR3, is GAGVSQTPSNKVTEKGKYVELRCDPISGHTALYWYRQSLGQGPEFLIYFQGTGAADDSGLPNDRFFAVRPEGSVSTLKIQRTERGDSAVYLCASSLTGYQETQYFGPGTRLLVL.

The chain combines TRBV9 with TRBJ2-7; TRBD2 agrees at 9 bases. J gave up 0 bases and V 5 bases, and 6 bases lay outside the gene matches. Germline assignment: CDR1 SGDLS and CDR2 YYNGEE. The CDR3 covers 15 residues. CDR3 loop: CASSGGAGGSYEQYF. Here the CDR3 DNA reads TGTGCCAGCAGTGGGGGAGCGGGGGGCTCCTACGAGCAGTACTTC.

The chain has TRBV2 and TRBJ2-2; a possible D gene is TRBD1 (5 bases). Germline CDR1 SNHLY, CDR2 FYNNEI. The CDR3 is 16 amino acids. V lost 8 bases and J lost 0, with 16 bases in between. The CDR3 DNA reads as TGTGCCAGCCTATACGGACACCTCGCGAACACCGGGGAGCTGTTTTTT. Translating it yields CASLYGHLANTGELFF. Variable domain in full (rest from reference TRBV2 and TRBJ2-2): EPEVTQTPSHQVTQMGQEVILRCVPISNHLYFYWYRQILGQKVEFLVSFYNNEISEKSEIFDDQFSVERPDGSNFTLKIRSTKLEDSAMYFCASLYGHLANTGELFFGEGSRLTVL.

The CDR3 bases are TGTGCCAGCAGTTCTTCAGGGTATAGCAATCAGCCCCAGCATTTT. Translated, it gives CASSSSGYSNQPQHF. The chain is built from TRBV28 and TRBJ1-5, with D possibly matching TRBD1 (5 bases). This CDR3 contains 15 residues. Trimming pared 4 bases from V and 0 bases from J, leaving 10 bases between. Germline V gene data show CDR1 as MDHEN and CDR2 as SYDVKM.

The chain has TRBV9 and TRBJ1-1, with 8 bases fitting TRBD1. The CDR3 sequence is 15 residues long. The V segment lost 3 bases and the J segment 1 base; nucleotides outside the gene matches: 5. Germline assignment: CDR1 SGDLS and CDR2 YYNGEE. The CDR3 region is CASSGWTGTNTEAFF. The CDR3 DNA reads TGTGCCAGCAGCGGATGGACAGGGACGAACACTGAAGCTTTCTTT.

The sample holds one count of this clone. The chain has TRBV4-1 and TRBJ2-1; 10 bases line up with TRBD2. Trimming removed 7 bases from V and 9 bases from J; junction bases left unmatched: 9. Germline CDR1 reads MGHRA; CDR2 reads YSYEKL. The CDR3 is made up of 14 amino acids. For the CDR3, the DNA is TGCGCCAGCAACGAGCGGGAGGGCCGCGCTGAGCAGTTCTTC. Translated, it gives CASNEREGRAEQFF.

V gene TRBV6-4 combines with J gene TRBJ1-3; D might be TRBD1 (5 bases). V was pared by 8 bases and J by 0 bases, with 17 bases between. Germline V gives CDR1 MRHNA, CDR2 SNTAGT. This CDR3 spans 16 amino acids. As DNA, the CDR3 is TGTGCCAGCGGCCCGCGGGGGGTTGGCTCTGGAAACACCATATATTTT. Translating gives CASGPRGVGSGNTIYF.

The chain employs TRBV4-1 and TRBJ1-1; tentative D call: TRBD1 (6 bases). Germline CDR1 reads MGHRA; CDR2 reads YSYEKL. V was cut by 4 bases and J by 7 bases, with 22 bases left in between. This CDR3 has 16 residues. In DNA, the CDR3 is TGCGCCAGCAGCCCTCGGGGGGCGCGGACTAAGTTTGAAGCTTTCTTT. Translation gives CASSPRGARTKFEAFF.